Described below is a single T cell receptor (beta chain) sequence and its context. These data are taken from a study of blood T cell repertoires in COVID-19. Sequencing was performed with immunoSEQ multiplex PCR; in TCRdb, only in-frame clones are kept and a portion is missing. The sample lists fewer than 700,000 clones, 85% to 90% seen once, with around 7.8% in the top ten. The trim removed 4 bases at V and 5 bases at J, leaving 9 bases unmatched. In germline, CDR1 is SGHVS, CDR2 FNYEAQ. The length of the CDR3 is 15 residues. The chain combines TRBV7-6 with TRBJ2-7; 9 nucleotides align to TRBD1. Sequencing was carried out using peripheral blood. This TCR derives from a woman in her fifties or sixties with COVID-19, enrolled during active disease. CDR3 sequence: CASSSGQGLVHEQYF. The CDR3 nucleotides are TGTGCCAGCAGCTCAGGACAGGGGTTGGTCCACGAGCAGTACTTC.